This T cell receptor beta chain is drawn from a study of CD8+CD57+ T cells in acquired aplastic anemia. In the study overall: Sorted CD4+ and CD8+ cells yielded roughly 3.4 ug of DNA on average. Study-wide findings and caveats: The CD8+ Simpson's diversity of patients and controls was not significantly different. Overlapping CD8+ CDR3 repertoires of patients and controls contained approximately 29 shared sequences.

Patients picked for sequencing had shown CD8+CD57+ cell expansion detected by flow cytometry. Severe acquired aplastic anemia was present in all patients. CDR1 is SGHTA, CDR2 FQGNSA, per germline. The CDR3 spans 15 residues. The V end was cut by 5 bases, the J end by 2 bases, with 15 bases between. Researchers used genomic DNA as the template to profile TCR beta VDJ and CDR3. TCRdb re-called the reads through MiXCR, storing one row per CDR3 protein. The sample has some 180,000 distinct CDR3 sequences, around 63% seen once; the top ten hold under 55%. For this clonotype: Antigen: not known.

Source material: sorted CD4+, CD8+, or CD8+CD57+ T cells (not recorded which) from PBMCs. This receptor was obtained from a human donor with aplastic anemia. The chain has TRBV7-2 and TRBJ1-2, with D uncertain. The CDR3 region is CASSELPNTNYGYTF. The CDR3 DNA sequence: TGTGCCAGCAGCGAACTACCTAATACCAACTATGGCTACACCTTC. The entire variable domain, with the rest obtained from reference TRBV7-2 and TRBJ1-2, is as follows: GAGVSQSPSNKVTEKGKDVELRCDPISGHTALYWYRQSLGQGLEFLIYFQGNSAPDKSGLPSDRFSAERTGGSVSTLTIQRTQQEDSAVYLCASSELPNTNYGYTFGSGTRLTVV.